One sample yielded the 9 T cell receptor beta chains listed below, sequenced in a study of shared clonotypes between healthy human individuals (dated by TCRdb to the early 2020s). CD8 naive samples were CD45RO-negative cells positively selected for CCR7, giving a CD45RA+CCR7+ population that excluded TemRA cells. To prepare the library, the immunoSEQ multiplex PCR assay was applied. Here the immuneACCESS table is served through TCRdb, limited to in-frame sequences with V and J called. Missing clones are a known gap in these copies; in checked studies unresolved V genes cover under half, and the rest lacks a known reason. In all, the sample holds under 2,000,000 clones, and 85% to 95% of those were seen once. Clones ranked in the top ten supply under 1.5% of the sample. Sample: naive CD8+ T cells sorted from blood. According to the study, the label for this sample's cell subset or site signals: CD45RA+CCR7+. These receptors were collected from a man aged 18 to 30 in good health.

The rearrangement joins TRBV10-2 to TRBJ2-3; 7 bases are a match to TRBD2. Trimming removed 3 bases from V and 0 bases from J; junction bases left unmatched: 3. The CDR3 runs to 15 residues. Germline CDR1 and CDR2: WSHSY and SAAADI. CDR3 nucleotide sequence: TGCGCCAGCAGTGATGGGGGGGGTAGCACAGATACGCAGTATTTT. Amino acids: CASSDGGGSTDTQYF.

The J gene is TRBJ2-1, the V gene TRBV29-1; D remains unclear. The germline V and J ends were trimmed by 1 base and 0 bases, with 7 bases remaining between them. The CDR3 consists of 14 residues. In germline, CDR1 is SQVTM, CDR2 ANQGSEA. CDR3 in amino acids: CSVEGADSYNEQFF. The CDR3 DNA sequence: TGCAGCGTTGAAGGTGCGGACTCCTACAATGAGCAGTTCTTC.

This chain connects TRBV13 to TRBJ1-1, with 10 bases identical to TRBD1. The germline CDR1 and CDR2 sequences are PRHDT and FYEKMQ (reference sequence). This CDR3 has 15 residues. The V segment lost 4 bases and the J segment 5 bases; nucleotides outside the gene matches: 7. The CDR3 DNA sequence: TGTGCCAGCAGCTCTCTGGGGACAGGGGAAACTGAAGCTTTCTTT. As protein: CASSSLGTGETEAFF. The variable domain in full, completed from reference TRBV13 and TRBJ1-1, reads AAGVIQSPRHLIKEKRETATLKCYPIPRHDTVYWYQQGPGQDPQFLISFYEKMQSDKGSIPDRFSAQQFSDYHSELNMSSLELGDSALYFCASSSLGTGETEAFFGQGTRLTVV.

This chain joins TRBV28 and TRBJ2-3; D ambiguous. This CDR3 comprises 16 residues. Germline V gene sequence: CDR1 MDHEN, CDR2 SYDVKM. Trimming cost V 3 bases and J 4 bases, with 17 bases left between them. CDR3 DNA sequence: TGTGCCAGCAGTTTGTCAATATCCAGGCCCGCAGATACGCAGTATTTT. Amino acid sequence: CASSLSISRPADTQYF.

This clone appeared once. CDR3 DNA: TGTGCCAGCAGTCAGGGACTAGCGGGAACCTACGAGCAGTACTTC. Protein: CASSQGLAGTYEQYF. The rearrangement links TRBV6-6 to TRBJ2-7; 13 nucleotides agree with TRBD2. The ends lost 5 bases at V and 2 bases at J; junction bases unmatched: 3. The CDR3 is 15 residues long. Looked up from germline, CDR1 is MNHNY and CDR2 is SVGAGI (reference sequence).

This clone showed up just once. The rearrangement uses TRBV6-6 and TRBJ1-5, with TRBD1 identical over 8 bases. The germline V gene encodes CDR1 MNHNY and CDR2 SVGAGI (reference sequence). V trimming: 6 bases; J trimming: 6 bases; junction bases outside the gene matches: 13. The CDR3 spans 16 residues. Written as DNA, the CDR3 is TGTGCCAGCAGCGCGACAGGGGTTGAAGGGTTTCAGCCCCAGCATTTT. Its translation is CASSATGVEGFQPQHF.

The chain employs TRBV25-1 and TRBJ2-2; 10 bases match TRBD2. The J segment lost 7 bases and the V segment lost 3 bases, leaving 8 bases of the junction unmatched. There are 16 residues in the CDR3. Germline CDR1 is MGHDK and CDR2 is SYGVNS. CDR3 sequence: CASSDHLAGAVGELFF. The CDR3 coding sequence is TGTGCCAGCAGTGACCACCTAGCGGGAGCGGTCGGGGAGCTGTTTTTT.

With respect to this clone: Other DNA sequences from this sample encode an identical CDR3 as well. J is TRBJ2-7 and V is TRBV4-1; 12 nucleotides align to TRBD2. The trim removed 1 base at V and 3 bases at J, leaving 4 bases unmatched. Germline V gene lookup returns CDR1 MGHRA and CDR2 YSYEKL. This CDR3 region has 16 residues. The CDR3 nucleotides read TGCGCCAGCAGCCAAGTCCTAGCGGGGGGGCGCTACGAGCAGTACTTC. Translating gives CASSQVLAGGRYEQYF.

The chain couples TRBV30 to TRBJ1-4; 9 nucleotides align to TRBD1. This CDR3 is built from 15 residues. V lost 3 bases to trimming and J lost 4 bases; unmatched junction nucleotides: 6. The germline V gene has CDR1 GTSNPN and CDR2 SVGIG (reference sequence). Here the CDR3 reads CAWSGQGLDNEKLFF. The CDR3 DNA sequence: TGTGCCTGGAGCGGACAGGGGCTAGATAATGAAAAACTGTTTTTT.